The 16 T cell receptor beta chains listed next were all sequenced from one sample in a study of human T cells and chemical hapten exposure. The time point: patch test 3, about 24 weeks after DPC sensitization. Treatment noted: therapeutic diphenylcyclopropenone sensitization with weekly scalp DPC. TCRdb processed the RACE reads anew with MiXCR; each CDR3 protein has one entry. The table shows some 96,000 distinct CDR3 sequences, with 25% to 30% occurring only once. The sequenced sample was whole blood, obtained in connection with sensitization to the hapten diphenylcyclopropenone (DPC). These receptors originate from a man aged 40-49 years with alopecia areata. Some clones in this sample may be carry-over from other donors' samples.

The count of this clonotype is one. CDR3 amino acids: CASSQDSQIVAGGFYEQYF. DNA for the CDR3: TGCGCCAGCAGCCAAGATTCCCAAATAGTAGCGGGAGGGTTCTACGAGCAGTACTTC. The chain couples TRBV4-3 to TRBJ2-7; 11 nucleotides match TRBD2. Trimming at V came to 0 bases and at J to 3 bases, leaving 13 bases not matched to a gene. This CDR3 has 19 residues. Germline V gene sequence: CDR1 LGHNA, CDR2 YSLEER.

This clonotype was seen a handful of times. J is TRBJ1-4 and V is TRBV20-1; TRBD1 aligns across 8 bases. The trim removed 1 base at V and 7 bases at J, leaving 5 bases unmatched. Per the germline V gene, CDR1 is DFQATT and CDR2 is SNEGSKA (reference sequence). This CDR3 contains 14 residues. CDR3 sequence (DNA): TGCAGTGCTAGAGTGACAACAGGGGGTGAAAAACTGTTTTTT. This sequence encodes CSARVTTGGEKLFF.

This clonotype showed up just a few times. The rearrangement joins TRBV7-2 to TRBJ2-7; TRBD2 matches 7 bases. Trimming took 0 bases from V and 2 from J; bases not matched to a gene: 7. The length of the CDR3 is 16 residues. The germline gives CDR1 SGHTA, CDR2 FQGNSA. CDR3 sequence (DNA): TGTGCCAGCAGCTTAGCGCCTGGCGGGAGCCCCTACGAGCAGTACTTC. Its translation is CASSLAPGGSPYEQYF.

The chain employs TRBV10-2 and TRBJ1-6; D is uncertain. The germline V gene encodes CDR1 WSHSY and CDR2 SAAADI. There are 13 residues in the CDR3. With 4 bases removed from V and 7 bases from J, the gap between germline ends came to 8 bases. In nucleotides, the CDR3 is TGCGCCAGCAGTGGTAGGGAAAATTCACCCCTCCACTTT. It is translated as CASSGRENSPLHF.

The chain employs TRBV3-1 and TRBJ1-1, with D perhaps matching TRBD1 (5 bases). Germline values: CDR1 LGHDT, CDR2 YNNKEL (reference sequence). The CDR3 covers 15 residues. V gave up 5 bases and J gave up 5 bases, with 18 bases separating them. The CDR3 reads CASSTYRTGGTEAFF. CDR3 nucleotides: TGTGCCAGCAGCACCTACAGGACGGGGGGGACTGAAGCTTTCTTT.

A few counts support this clonotype. This sequence joins TRBV12-3 or TRBV12-4 and TRBJ1-2; 7 nucleotides align to TRBD1. Losses at the gene ends were 5 bases for V and 5 bases for J; bases not matched to a gene: 8. CDR3 size: 14 residues. The CDR3 DNA follows: TGTGCCAGCAGTCCGTGGACAGGAGAATATGGCTACACCTTC. Its protein is CASSPWTGEYGYTF.

The rearrangement links TRBV20-1 to TRBJ2-5, with a tentative D call TRBD1 (6 bases). With 6 bases removed from V and 7 bases from J, the gap between germline ends came to 27 bases. Germline CDR1 and CDR2: DFQATT and SNEGSKA (reference sequence). This CDR3 is 16 amino acids long. CDR3 in DNA: TGCAGTGCCCTCGAACTGGGCAGGGGCCCGTGGGGGACCCAGTACTTC. It codes for CSALELGRGPWGTQYF.

The V gene is TRBV20-1, the J gene TRBJ1-5; 9 positions match TRBD1. Germline CDR1 is DFQATT and CDR2 is SNEGSKA (reference sequence). The J segment lost 7 bases and the V segment lost 5 bases, leaving 15 bases of the junction unmatched. This CDR3 has 16 residues. DNA of the CDR3: TGCAGTGCTGTCCTCCGACAGGGGGTTTCACGACAGCCCCAGCATTTT. Encoded protein: CSAVLRQGVSRQPQHF.

The rearrangement uses TRBV5-1 and TRBJ2-3; D unresolved. The germline V and J ends were trimmed by 8 bases and 6 bases, with 19 bases remaining between them. The CDR3 consists of 14 residues. Per germline, CDR1 SGHRS and CDR2 YFSETQ. CDR3 in DNA: TGCGCCAGTCTCCGGACGGAACCCAGCGATACGCAGTATTTT. It codes for CASLRTEPSDTQYF.

V and J are TRBV12-3 or TRBV12-4 and TRBJ2-3; D possibly corresponds to TRBD1 (5 bases). The V end lost 7 bases, the J end lost 6 bases, and 14 bases lay between the germline ends. CDR3 length: 13 amino acids. CDR3 amino acids: CASTRGSADTQYF. The CDR3 DNA follows: TGTGCCAGCACTAGGGGATCGGCGGATACGCAGTATTTT.

This clonotype was detected a few times. This chain uses TRBV5-1 with TRBJ2-1, with 11 bases aligning to TRBD2. CDR1 is SGHRS, CDR2 YFSETQ, per germline. The CDR3 spans 15 residues. The V gene end was trimmed by 5 bases and the J gene end by 7 bases; junction bases not matched to a gene: 8. This chain's CDR3 is CASRVAGGPVNEQFF. The CDR3 nucleotides read TGCGCCAGCAGAGTAGCGGGAGGGCCGGTAAATGAGCAGTTCTTC.

CDR3 in DNA: TGTGCCAGCAGGCGACTAAGCGAAGCTTTCTTT. Protein sequence: CASRRLSEAFF. The gene calls are TRBV28 and TRBJ1-1; no clear D gene. V was clipped by 6 bases and J by 8 bases, with 10 bases between them. Germline lookup yields CDR1 MDHEN and CDR2 SYDVKM. The CDR3 extends over 11 amino acids.

V usage is TRBV25-1 and J usage is TRBJ1-4; D perhaps matches TRBD1 (5 bases). V shed 3 bases and J shed 7 bases, with 12 bases lying between them. The CDR3 has 14 amino acids. CDR1 and CDR2 (germline): MGHDK, SYGVNS. CDR3 DNA: TGTGCCAGCAGTGAGGGGGGGTCTGGTGAAAAACTGTTTTTT. Translation gives CASSEGGSGEKLFF.

In this sample, this clonotype is medium-sized. One base away lies a much larger clone, so this may be a sequencing read error. The chain joins TRBV14 to TRBJ1-2; D gene unclear. The CDR3 runs 13 residues. From germline, CDR1 is SGHDN and CDR2 FVKESK. CDR3 DNA sequence: TGTGCCAGCTCTCGGACGGCTAACTATGGCTACAACTTC. It encodes CASSRTANYGYNF.

This chain uses TRBV20-1 with TRBJ2-7; D possibly corresponds to TRBD2 (6 bases). V dropped 0 bases and J dropped 3 bases, with 18 bases sitting between them. CDR1 and CDR2 (germline): DFQATT, SNEGSKA (reference sequence). This CDR3 is 16 amino acids long. The CDR3 region is CSARDLRAGKNYEQYF. The CDR3 DNA follows: TGCAGTGCTAGAGACCTTCGGGCGGGAAAGAACTACGAGCAGTACTTC.

The chain combines TRBV28 with TRBJ2-3, with a weak D call TRBD2 (5 bases). CDR1 MDHEN and CDR2 SYDVKM come from the germline V gene. There are 16 residues in the CDR3. V lost 5 bases and J 2 bases, leaving 17 bases between the germline ends. CDR3 residues: CASSILSGFITDTQYF. The CDR3 DNA is TGTGCCAGCAGTATCCTTTCGGGATTCATCACAGATACGCAGTATTTT.